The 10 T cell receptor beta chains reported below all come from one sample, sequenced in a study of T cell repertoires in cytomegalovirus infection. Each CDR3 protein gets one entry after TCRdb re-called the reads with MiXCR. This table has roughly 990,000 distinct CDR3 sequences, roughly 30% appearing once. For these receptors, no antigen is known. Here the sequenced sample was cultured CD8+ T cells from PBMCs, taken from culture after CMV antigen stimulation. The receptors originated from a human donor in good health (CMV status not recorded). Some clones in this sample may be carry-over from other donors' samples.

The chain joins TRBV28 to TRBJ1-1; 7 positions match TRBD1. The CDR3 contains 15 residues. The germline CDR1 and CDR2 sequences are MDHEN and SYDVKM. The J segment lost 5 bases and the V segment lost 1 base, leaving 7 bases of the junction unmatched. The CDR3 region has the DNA TGTGCCAGCAGTTTATACGACAGGGAACAAACTGAAGCTTTCTTT. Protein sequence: CASSLYDREQTEAFF.

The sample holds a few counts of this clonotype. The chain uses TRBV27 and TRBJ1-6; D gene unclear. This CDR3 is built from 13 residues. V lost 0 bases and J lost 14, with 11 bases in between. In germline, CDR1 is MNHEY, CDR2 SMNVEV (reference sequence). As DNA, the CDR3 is TGTGCCAGCAGTTTATCGACCCGTTTAGCCCTCCACTTT. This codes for CASSLSTRLALHF.

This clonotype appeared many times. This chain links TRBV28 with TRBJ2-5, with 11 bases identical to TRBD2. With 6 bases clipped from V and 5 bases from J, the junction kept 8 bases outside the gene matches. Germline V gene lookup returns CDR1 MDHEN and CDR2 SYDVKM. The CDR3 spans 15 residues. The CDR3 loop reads CASRFRLAGWETQYF. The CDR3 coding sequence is TGTGCCAGCAGGTTCCGACTAGCGGGGTGGGAGACCCAGTACTTC. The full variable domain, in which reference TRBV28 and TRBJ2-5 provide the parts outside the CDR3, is DVKVTQSSRYLVKRTGEKVFLECVQDMDHENMFWYRQDPGLGLRLIYFSYDVKMKEKGDIPEGYSVSREKKERFSLILESASTNQTSMYLCASRFRLAGWETQYFGPGTRLLVL.

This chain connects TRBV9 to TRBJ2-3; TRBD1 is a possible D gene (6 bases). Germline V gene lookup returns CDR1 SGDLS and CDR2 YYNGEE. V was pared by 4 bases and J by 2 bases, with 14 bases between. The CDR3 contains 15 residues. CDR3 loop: CASSPGQSTTDTQYF. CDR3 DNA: TGTGCCAGCAGCCCCGGACAGAGCACCACAGATACGCAGTATTTT.

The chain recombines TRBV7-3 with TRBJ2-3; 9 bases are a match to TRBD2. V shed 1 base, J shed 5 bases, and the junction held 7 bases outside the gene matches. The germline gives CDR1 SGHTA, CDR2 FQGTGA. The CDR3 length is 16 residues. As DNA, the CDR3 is TGTGCCAGCAGCTTAATACGGCGGGGGGGCATAGATACGCAGTATTTT. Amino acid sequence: CASSLIRRGGIDTQYF.

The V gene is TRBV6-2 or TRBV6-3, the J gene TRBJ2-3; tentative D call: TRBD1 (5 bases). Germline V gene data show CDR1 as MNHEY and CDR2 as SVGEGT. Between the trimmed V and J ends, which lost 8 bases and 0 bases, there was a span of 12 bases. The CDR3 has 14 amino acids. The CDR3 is CASWPDTSTDTQYF. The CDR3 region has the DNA TGTGCCAGCTGGCCGGACACTAGCACAGATACGCAGTATTTT.

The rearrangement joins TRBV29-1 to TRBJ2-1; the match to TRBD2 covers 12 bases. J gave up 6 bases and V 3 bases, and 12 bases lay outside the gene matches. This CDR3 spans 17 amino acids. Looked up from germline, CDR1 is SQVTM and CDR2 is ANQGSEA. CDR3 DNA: TGCAGCGTTGATGGGCTAGCGGGGGGGCTGGGGTCCAATGAGCAGTTCTTC. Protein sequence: CSVDGLAGGLGSNEQFF.

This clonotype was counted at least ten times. The CDR3 coding sequence is TGTGCCAGCAGCTTGTTGGACAGAAAAATCCAAGAGACCCAGTACTTC. Residues: CASSLLDRKIQETQYF. The chain uses TRBV7-8 and TRBJ2-5; a possible D gene is TRBD1 (6 bases). Germline loops: CDR1 SGHVS, CDR2 FQNEAQ. CDR3 length equals 16 residues. V was cut by 3 bases and J by 1 base, with 15 bases left in between.

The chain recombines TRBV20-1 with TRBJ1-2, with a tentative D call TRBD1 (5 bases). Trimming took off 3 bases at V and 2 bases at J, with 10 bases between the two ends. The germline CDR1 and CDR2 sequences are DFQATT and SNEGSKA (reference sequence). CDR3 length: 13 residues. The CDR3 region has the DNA TGCAGTGCTAGCACCAGGGTGAACTATGGCTACACCTTC. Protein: CSASTRVNYGYTF.

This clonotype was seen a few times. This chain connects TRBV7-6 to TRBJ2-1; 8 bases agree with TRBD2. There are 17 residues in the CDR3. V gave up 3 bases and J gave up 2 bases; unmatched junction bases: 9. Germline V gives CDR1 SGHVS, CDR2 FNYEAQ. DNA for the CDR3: TGTGCCAGCAGCTTGACCCAAGCGGGGGCCGCCTACAATGAGCAGTTCTTC. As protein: CASSLTQAGAAYNEQFF.